This entry is about one TCR beta chain. Its antigen is as yet unknown. This CDR3 is 13 amino acids long. The germline V and J ends were trimmed by 0 bases and 4 bases, with 7 bases remaining between them. Germline V gene data show CDR1 as MGHDK and CDR2 as SYGVNS. These data are taken from a study of OX40 agonist ivuxolimab in advanced cancers. Study-wide background: Two cutaneous melanoma patients and one hepatocellular carcinoma patient, three in all, had partial responses.

Findings of the study overall: Some nonresponders additionally presented with little normalized T-cell clonal expansion. Among T cells, CD8+ cells averaged more expanded clones than CD4+ cells.

Generated by immunoSEQ multiplex PCR, the TCRdb table keeps only in-frame clones and is missing some. The sample records about 140,000 clones, 90% being singletons. The sequences come from CD4+ or CD8+ T cells sorted from blood, collected in a trial of the OX40 agonist ivuxolimab. This sequence originates from an adult with an advanced solid tumor such as melanoma, head and neck, liver or kidney cancer. The rearrangement links TRBV25-1 to TRBJ2-7; D uncertain. CDR3 nucleotide sequence: TGTGCCAGCAGTGAATATAAAGAGTACGAGCAGTACTTC. It is translated as CASSEYKEYEQYF.